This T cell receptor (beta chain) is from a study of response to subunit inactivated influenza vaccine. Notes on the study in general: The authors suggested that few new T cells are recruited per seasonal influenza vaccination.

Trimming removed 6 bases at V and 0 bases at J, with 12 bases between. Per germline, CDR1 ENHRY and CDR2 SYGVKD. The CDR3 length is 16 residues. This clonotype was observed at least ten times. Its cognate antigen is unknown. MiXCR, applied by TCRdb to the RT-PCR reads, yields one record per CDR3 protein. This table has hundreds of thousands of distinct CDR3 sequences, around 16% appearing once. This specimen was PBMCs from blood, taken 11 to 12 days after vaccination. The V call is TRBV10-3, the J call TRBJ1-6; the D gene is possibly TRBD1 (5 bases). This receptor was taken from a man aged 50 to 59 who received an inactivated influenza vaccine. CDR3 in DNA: TGTGCCATCAGGGGGGACGGCAGCTCCTATAATTCACCCCTCCACTTT. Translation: CAIRGDGSSYNSPLHF.